The 3 T cell receptor beta chains in this list originate from one sample, sequenced in a study of control samples from healthy donors and cancer patients (TCRdb year 2020). Library preparation used the immunoSEQ multiplex PCR assay. TCRdb stores this immuneACCESS table with in-frame sequences only. Part of the clones is absent; in the studies checked, under half of the shortfall reflects unresolved V genes, and no reason is known for the rest. This sample holds 250,000 to 300,000 clones; roughly 82% were observed only once. The ten largest make up 10% to 15% of the sample. Input material: PBMCs. These receptors were taken from a woman in her sixties with lung cancer.

The rearrangement links TRBV6-5 to TRBJ1-2; tentatively, D is TRBD1 (5 bases). The length of the CDR3 is 16 residues. From germline, CDR1 is MNHEY and CDR2 SVGAGI. Trimming took off 1 base at V and 4 bases at J, with 16 bases between the two ends. The CDR3 region has the DNA TGTGCCAGCAGTTACTATTCCCAGACAGACCCCTATGGCTACACCTTC. Its translation: CASSYYSQTDPYGYTF.

This rearrangement joins TRBV7-2 to TRBJ2-2; D is unclear. The V gene's germline CDR1 is SGHTA and CDR2 FQGNSA. V lost 6 bases and J 5 bases, leaving 16 bases between the germline ends. The CDR3 is 15 amino acids. This chain's CDR3 is CASSLDSGSTGELFF. CDR3 sequence (DNA): TGTGCCAGCAGTCTTGACTCAGGCAGTACCGGGGAGCTGTTTTTT.

This sequence joins TRBV5-1 and TRBJ1-2; D is possibly TRBD1 (5 bases). Germline CDR1 and CDR2: SGHRS and YFSETQ. V was cut by 3 bases and J by 8 bases, with 14 bases left in between. The length of the CDR3 is 13 residues. CDR3 coding DNA: TGCGCCAGCAGCTGGGAAGGGGAGAGGGGCTACACCTTC. It yields the protein CASSWEGERGYTF.